Listed below are T cell receptor beta chains from one sample, sequenced in a study of blood T cells in healthy people across ages. TCRdb recomputed calls from the 5' RACE reads with MiXCR, one row per CDR3 protein. The sample gives roughly 800,000 distinct CDR3 sequences, roughly 25% of which show up once; under 4.5% is in the top ten. These data were also filed under a second study, of T cells of mothers and their children.

Material: blood. These receptors came from a boy aged 10-17 years in good health. Each CDR3 is given with its conserved first and last residue. Fields, in order: clone size, D gene, J gene, V gene, CDR3 protein, CDR3 DNA. D genes are given only for firm matches. Part of the rows lack a size; the others show once, few, many or a class for expanded clones.

>.|TRBD1|TRBJ2-3|TRBV6-5
CASSDRAVDTQYF
TGTGCCAGCAGTGACAGGGCTGTAGATACGCAGTATTTT
>.|TRBD2|TRBJ2-3|TRBV3-1
CASSRTIGLAGGDTQYF
TGTGCCAGCAGCCGAACAATAGGACTAGCGGGAGGAGATACGCAGTATTTT
>.|.|TRBJ1-1|TRBV6-1
CASSELGRTEAFF
TGTGCCAGCAGTGAACTAGGTAGGACTGAAGCTTTCTTT
>.|.|TRBJ2-7|TRBV7-2
CASSLAALWGSYEQYF
TGTGCCAGCAGCTTAGCGGCCTTGTGGGGGTCCTACGAGCAGTACTTC
>.|.|TRBJ1-2|TRBV4-3
CASSQDWQQAYGYTF
TGCGCCAGCAGCCAAGATTGGCAGCAGGCCTATGGCTACACCTTC
>few|TRBD2|TRBJ2-1|TRBV5-1
CASSLAGLAGYNEQFF
TGCGCCAGCAGCTTGGCGGGACTAGCGGGATACAATGAGCAGTTCTTC
>.|TRBD1|TRBJ2-7|TRBV20-1
CSSSGTGGREQYF
TGCAGCTCCTCCGGGACAGGGGGCCGGGAGCAGTACTTC
>.|TRBD2|TRBJ2-1|TRBV11-2
CASSPGTSGSGEQFF
TGTGCCAGCAGCCCTGGGACTAGCGGGAGTGGTGAGCAGTTCTTC
>few|.|TRBJ2-7|TRBV28
CASSRDGYSYEQYF
TGTGCCAGCAGCAGGGACGGCTACTCCTACGAGCAGTACTTC
>.|.|TRBJ2-5|TRBV28
CASSAPPGVQETQYF
TGTGCCAGCAGTGCACCTCCCGGTGTCCAAGAGACCCAGTACTTC
>few|.|TRBJ2-7|TRBV5-1
CASSYITGNGEQYF
TGCGCCAGCAGCTACATAACAGGGAATGGCGAGCAGTACTTC
>few|.|TRBJ2-6|TRBV29-1
CSVDYSGANVLTF
TGCAGCGTTGATTACTCTGGGGCCAACGTCCTGACTTTC
>.|.|TRBJ1-4|TRBV7-9
CASSMEGKLFF
TGTGCCAGCAGCATGGAGGGAAAACTGTTTTTT
>.|TRBD1|TRBJ2-2|TRBV6-5
CASSRQGWGGELFF
TGTGCCAGCAGTCGACAGGGGTGGGGCGGGGAGCTGTTTTTT
>few|TRBD2|TRBJ2-3|TRBV7-2
CASSPPASGGTDTQYF
TGTGCCAGCAGCCCCCCGGCGAGCGGGGGCACAGATACGCAGTATTTT
>.|TRBD2|TRBJ2-7|TRBV27
CASSSSESGGYEQYF
TGTGCCAGCAGTTCCTCCGAAAGCGGGGGATACGAGCAGTACTTC
>few|TRBD2|TRBJ2-1|TRBV9
CASSVGPGLADYNEQFF
TGTGCCAGCAGTGTTGGACCGGGACTAGCAGATTACAATGAGCAGTTCTTC
>.|.|TRBJ2-3|TRBV4-1
CASSPRTEIKDTQYF
TGCGCCAGCAGCCCACGGACAGAGATAAAAGATACGCAGTATTTT
>.|.|TRBJ2-7|TRBV4-3
CASRPPAAGEQYF
TGCGCCAGCCGTCCCCCGGCTGCTGGCGAGCAGTACTTC
>.|.|TRBJ1-2|TRBV3-1
CASSQEKDYGYTF
TGTGCCAGCAGCCAAGAGAAGGACTATGGCTACACCTTC
>few|.|TRBJ1-4|TRBV20-1
CSAALARVGEKPFF
TGCAGTGCTGCCCTGGCCAGGGTCGGTGAAAAACCGTTTTTT
>.|TRBD2|TRBJ2-7|TRBV25-1
CASRGGKGSYEQYF
TGTGCCAGCAGGGGAGGGAAGGGCTCCTACGAGCAGTACTTC
>.|TRBD2|TRBJ2-1|TRBV7-8
CASSSGGMHEQFF
TGTGCCAGCAGCTCGGGAGGGATGCATGAGCAGTTCTTC
>.|TRBD2|TRBJ2-7|TRBV4-1
CASSHPSGGSSYEQYF
TGCGCCAGCAGCCACCCCTCGGGGGGGAGCTCCTACGAGCAGTACTTC
>.|.|TRBJ2-5|TRBV20-1
CRTSQETQYF
TGCAGGACTAGCCAAGAGACCCAGTACTTC
>.|.|TRBJ2-2|TRBV27
CASSTKGYANTGELFF
TGTGCCAGCAGTACTAAGGGATACGCGAACACCGGGGAGCTGTTTTTT
>.|.|TRBJ1-2|TRBV5-1
CASMESRDGYTF
TGCGCCAGCATGGAGAGTAGGGATGGCTACACCTTC
>.|.|TRBJ2-5|TRBV20-1
CSASGGTNQETQYF
TGCAGTGCTAGCGGCGGGACAAACCAAGAGACCCAGTACTTC
>.|TRBD2|TRBJ2-7|TRBV20-1
CSAKTLAGACEQYF
TGCAGTGCCAAGACCCTAGCGGGAGCCTGCGAGCAGTACTTC
>.|TRBD1|TRBJ2-7|TRBV29-1
CSVSRDRGYEQYF
TGCAGCGTTTCGAGGGACAGGGGCTACGAGCAGTACTTC
>many|.|TRBJ2-3|TRBV27
CASKTGAGDTQYF
TGTGCCAGCAAGACCGGAGCAGGGGATACGCAGTATTTT
>.|.|TRBJ2-3|TRBV12-3/TRBV12-4
CASSYISTDTQYF
TGTGCCAGCAGTTACATATCCACAGATACGCAGTATTTT
>.|.|TRBJ1-2|TRBV2
CASSEHRSGYAF
TGTGCCAGCAGTGAGCATCGCTCTGGCTACGCCTTC
>few|.|TRBJ2-2|TRBV7-9
CASSVSRGVNTGELFF
TGTGCCAGCAGCGTTAGCCGTGGGGTGAACACCGGGGAGCTGTTTTTT
>few|.|TRBJ1-2|TRBV27
CASSPGAGTNGYTF
TGTGCCAGCAGCCCTGGCGCAGGGACCAATGGCTACACCTTC
>.|.|TRBJ2-5|TRBV3-1
CASSGVGPGGETQYF
TGTGCCAGCAGCGGTGTTGGGCCCGGGGGAGAGACCCAGTACTTC
>.|.|TRBJ1-2|TRBV29-1
CSVEFRTPKDYGYTF
TGCAGCGTTGAGTTCAGGACCCCAAAAGATTATGGCTACACCTTC
>.|TRBD2|TRBJ2-3|TRBV12-3/TRBV12-4
CASSPLTSGICTQYF
TGTGCCAGCAGCCCCCTGACTAGCGGGATTTGTACGCAGTATTTT
>.|.|TRBJ2-3|TRBV14
CASSQQTREADTQYF
TGTGCCAGCAGCCAGCAAACGAGGGAGGCAGATACGCAGTATTTT
>few|.|TRBJ1-2|TRBV27
CASSRAGYGYTF
TGTGCCAGCAGTCGGGCGGGCTATGGCTACACCTTC
>.|.|TRBJ2-1|TRBV4-3
CASSQGATSILLFNEQFF
TGCGCCAGCAGCCAAGGGGCTACTAGCATCCTCCTTTTCAATGAGCAGTTCTTC
>.|.|TRBJ1-6|TRBV11-2
CASSLDLPSPLHF
TGTGCCAGCAGCTTAGATCTCCCTTCACCCCTCCACTTT
>few|TRBD2|TRBJ2-1|TRBV7-3
CASSLMGSGINNEQFF
TGTGCCAGCAGCTTAATGGGTAGCGGGATAAACAATGAGCAGTTCTTC
>.|.|TRBJ2-7|TRBV14
CASSQDGLPPYEQYF
TGTGCCAGCAGCCAAGACGGGCTACCGCCCTACGAGCAGTACTTC
>.|.|TRBJ1-1|TRBV10-3
CAISGVWANTEAFF
TGTGCCATCAGTGGCGTCTGGGCGAACACTGAAGCTTTCTTT
>.|.|TRBJ2-3|TRBV29-1
CSAWGEDTQYF
TGCAGCGCTTGGGGGGAAGATACGCAGTATTTT
>.|.|TRBJ2-3|TRBV20-1
CSARVQKDTQYF
TGCAGTGCTAGAGTTCAGAAAGATACGCAGTATTTT
>few|.|TRBJ2-7|TRBV15
CATSRAGTGAYEQYF
TGTGCCACCAGCAGAGCCGGGACTGGGGCCTACGAGCAGTACTTC
>few|.|TRBJ2-7|TRBV28
CASSSPNRDKYF
TGTGCCAGCAGTTCGCCCAACAGGGACAAGTACTTC
>.|.|TRBJ2-1|TRBV14
CASSQAGSNEQFF
TGTGCCAGCAGCCAAGCAGGGTCCAATGAGCAGTTCTTC
>.|.|TRBJ1-4|TRBV28
CASSANSLGNEKLFF
TGTGCCAGCAGTGCTAACTCTTTGGGTAATGAAAAACTGTTTTTT
>few|TRBD2|TRBJ2-5|TRBV4-2
CASSQGASGREAQYF
TGTGCCAGCAGCCAAGGGGCTAGCGGGAGGGAGGCCCAGTACTTC
>few|TRBD1|TRBJ2-1|TRBV28
CASSPDRGMYF
TGTGCCAGCAGTCCGGACAGGGGAATGTACTTC
>few|.|TRBJ2-2|TRBV5-1
CASRTTVLTMPNTGELFF
TGCGCCAGCAGGACGACAGTTTTGACCATGCCGAACACCGGGGAGCTGTTTTTT